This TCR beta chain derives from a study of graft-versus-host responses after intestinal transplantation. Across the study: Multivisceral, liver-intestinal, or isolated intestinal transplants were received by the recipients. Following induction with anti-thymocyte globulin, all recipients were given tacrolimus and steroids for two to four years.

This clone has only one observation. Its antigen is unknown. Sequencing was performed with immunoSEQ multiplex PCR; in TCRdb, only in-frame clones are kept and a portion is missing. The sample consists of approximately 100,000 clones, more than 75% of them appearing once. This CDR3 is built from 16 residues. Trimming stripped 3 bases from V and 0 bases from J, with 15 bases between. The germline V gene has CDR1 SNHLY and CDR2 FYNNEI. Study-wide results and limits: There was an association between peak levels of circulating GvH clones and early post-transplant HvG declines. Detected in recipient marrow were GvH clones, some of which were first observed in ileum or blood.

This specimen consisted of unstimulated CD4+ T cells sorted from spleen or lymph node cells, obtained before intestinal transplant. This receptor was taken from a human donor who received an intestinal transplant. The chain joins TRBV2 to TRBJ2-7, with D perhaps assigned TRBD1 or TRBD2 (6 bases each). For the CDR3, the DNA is TGTGCCAGCAGTGAGAATGGGGGGCTTTACTCCTACGAGCAGTACTTC. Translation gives CASSENGGLYSYEQYF.